The entry below gives a single TCR beta chain sequence along with its context. The antigen is unknown. Time point meaning: cycle 4 day 1 (C4D1), after less than 7 weeks of nivolumab. Relapse after autologous stem cell transplantation occurred in every patient, and brentuximab vedotin exposure varied. These data come from a study of PD-1 blockade in classical Hodgkin lymphoma. General study results and limits: By cycle point C4D1, TCR diversity had risen significantly in CD4+ cells (but not CD8+ cells).

Trimming removed 7 bases from V and 7 bases from J, with 14 bases in between. Germline V gene sequence: CDR1 SQVTM, CDR2 ANQGSEA. There are 11 residues in the CDR3. Using immunoSEQ multiplex PCR, the repertoire was profiled, and TCRdb retains in-frame clones only, with some absent. This sample has over 80,000 clones, with just under 80% found just once. This chain connects TRBV29-1 to TRBJ2-7, with D possibly matching TRBD2 (5 bases). The source was peripheral blood mononuclear cells (PBMCs), collected before the fourth cycle of nivolumab. This receptor was obtained from a human donor with classical Hodgkin lymphoma. The CDR3 here is CSAGPRGEQYF. As DNA, the CDR3 is TGCAGCGCCGGGCCCCGAGGGGAGCAGTACTTC.